What follows is one T cell receptor beta chain and its context. Its specificity is unknown. In germline, CDR1 is SGHNT, CDR2 YYREEE (reference sequence). Trimming cost V 0 bases and J 6 bases, with 12 bases left between them. The CDR3 has 15 residues. The sample is drawn from a study of type 1 and type 2 diabetes patients. Study-level information: From PBMCs, CD4+ and CD8+ T cells were isolated by magnetic microbeads. Study-level results: Age and gender were not matched between study groups, possibly biasing interpretation.

Genomic DNA was the PCR template. Amplification of the beta chain CDR3 used 30 forward and 13 reverse multiplex primers. MiXCR, applied by TCRdb to the multiplex PCR reads, yields one record per CDR3 protein. In the table there are under 300,000 distinct CDR3 sequences, around 47% of which are singletons. The sequenced sample was peripheral blood mononuclear cells (PBMCs). The chain couples TRBV5-4 to TRBJ2-2; D is perhaps TRBD1 (6 bases). The TCR sequence derives from a man younger than 30 with type 2 diabetes. CDR3 sequence (DNA): TGTGCCAGCAGCTTGGATGGGACAACTTCCGGGGAGCTGTTTTTT. Its protein product is CASSLDGTTSGELFF.